The 30 T cell receptor beta chains in this list originate from one sample, sequenced in a study of blood T cell repertoires in COVID-19. Assay used: immunoSEQ multiplex PCR; TCRdb lists only in-frame clones, some missing. Of about 230,000 clones listed, 83% are singletons. Material for sequencing was peripheral blood. All receptors derive from a woman in her sixties or seventies with active or convalescent COVID-19.

The chain uses TRBV21-1 and TRBJ2-5; the table's D call, TRBD1, has no DNA check behind it. TRBV21-1 is listed as a pseudogene. This CDR3 has 16 residues. CDR3 loop: CASSKFLGTGEETQYF. In DNA form, the CDR3 reads TGTGCCAGCAGCAAATTTTTGGGGACAGGGGAAGAGACCCAGTACTTC.

J is TRBJ2-7 and V is TRBV7-8, with 8 nucleotides matching TRBD1. Germline CDR1 SGHVS, CDR2 FQNEAQ. CDR3 length: 16 amino acids. V was clipped by 0 bases and J by 5 bases; unmatched bases: 9. This CDR3 is CASSLAWAGGRDEQYF. CDR3 DNA: TGTGCCAGCAGCTTAGCATGGGCAGGGGGCAGGGACGAGCAGTACTTC.

The chain carries TRBV2 and TRBJ2-2, with D maybe TRBD2 (6 bases). V lost 4 bases to trimming and J lost 1 base, with 13 bases between them. The CDR3 length is 16 residues. Germline loops: CDR1 SNHLY, CDR2 FYNNEI. CDR3 bases: TGTGCCAGCAGTGCCAGCGGGCCGGGGAACACCGGGGAGCTGTTTTTT. Protein sequence: CASSASGPGNTGELFF. Together with reference TRBV2 and TRBJ2-2, the CDR3 gives the full variable domain: EPEVTQTPSHQVTQMGQEVILRCVPISNHLYFYWYRQILGQKVEFLVSFYNNEISEKSEIFDDQFSVERPDGSNFTLKIRSTKLEDSAMYFCASSASGPGNTGELFFGEGSRLTVL.

The V gene is TRBV6-5, the J gene TRBJ1-6; 11 bases line up with TRBD1. Germline CDR1 and CDR2: MNHEY and SVGAGI. The CDR3 covers 15 residues. The junction had 7 bases not matched to a gene; V was cut back by 6 bases and J by 9 bases. The CDR3 DNA is TGTGCCAGCAGACAGGGACAGGGGGGTCTTTCACCCCTCCACTTT. This sequence encodes CASRQGQGGLSPLHF.

The genes are TRBV10-3 and TRBJ2-1; 7 positions match TRBD2. J lost 0 bases, V lost 4 bases, and 3 bases had no gene match. The CDR3 is 15 residues long. Germline V gene data show CDR1 as ENHRY and CDR2 as SYGVKD. In nucleotides, the CDR3 is TGTGCCATCAGTGGGCGGGGGAACTCCTACAATGAGCAGTTCTTC. This codes for CAISGRGNSYNEQFF.

The rearrangement uses TRBV6-1 and TRBJ1-1; 11 bases align to TRBD1. The length of the CDR3 is 16 residues. Germline V gene sequence: CDR1 MNHNS, CDR2 SASEGT. J was trimmed by 4 bases and V by 2 bases; bases with no gene match: 6. The CDR3 reads CASSEIGQGAGTEAFF. In DNA form, the CDR3 reads TGTGCCAGCAGTGAAATCGGACAGGGGGCCGGCACTGAAGCTTTCTTT.

V is TRBV9 and J is TRBJ2-7, with 12 bases identical to TRBD1. The germline gives CDR1 SGDLS, CDR2 YYNGEE. V lost 5 bases, J lost 3 bases, and 6 bases stayed unmatched. There are 15 residues in the CDR3. Here the CDR3 reads CASSPGQGAFYEQYF. CDR3 nucleotides: TGTGCCAGCAGTCCGGGACAGGGGGCCTTCTACGAGCAGTACTTC.

This CDR3 reads CASSPPKGTSGGKDNEQFF. As DNA, the CDR3 is TGTGCCAGCAGCCCACCCAAGGGGACTAGCGGGGGCAAGGACAATGAGCAGTTCTTC. The chain joins TRBV5-4 to TRBJ2-1; 14 positions agree with TRBD2. The CDR3 covers 19 residues. Per the germline V gene, CDR1 is SGHNT and CDR2 is YYREEE (reference sequence). Trimming cost V 4 bases and J 5 bases; bases outside gene matches: 14.

This chain links TRBV5-1 with TRBJ2-3, with D hard to call. V lost 0 bases to trimming and J lost 6 bases, with 8 bases between them. Germline assignment: CDR1 SGHRS and CDR2 YFSETQ. This CDR3 is 13 amino acids long. CDR3 sequence: CASSLGLVDTQYF. CDR3 DNA sequence: TGCGCCAGCAGCTTGGGTCTTGTGGATACGCAGTATTTT.

The V and J genes are TRBV6-5 and TRBJ2-7; the D is unclear. The CDR3 spans 13 residues. The germline V gene has CDR1 MNHEY and CDR2 SVGAGI. Trimming took off 6 bases at V and 1 base at J, with 10 bases between the two ends. The CDR3 coding sequence is TGTGCCAGCAGGGGTTCTAGTTCCTACGAGCAGTACTTC. Protein: CASRGSSSYEQYF.

J is TRBJ2-7 and V is TRBV19, with a weak D call TRBD2 (6 bases). Trimming cost V 6 bases and J 1 base, with 13 bases left between them. Germline V gives CDR1 LNHDA, CDR2 SQIVND (reference sequence). The CDR3 sequence is 14 residues long. CDR3 protein: CASRTTGVSYEQYF. The CDR3 coding sequence is TGTGCCAGTAGGACCACGGGAGTGTCCTACGAGCAGTACTTC.

The chain combines TRBV28 with TRBJ2-1; 11 positions agree with TRBD2. Trimming cost V 7 bases and J 1 base; bases outside gene matches: 9. From germline, CDR1 is MDHEN and CDR2 SYDVKM. The CDR3 covers 17 residues. The DNA for the CDR3 is TGTGCCAGCACCGAATTTAGCGGGAGGGGATCCTACAATGAGCAGTTCTTC. Its translation is CASTEFSGRGSYNEQFF.

The V and J genes are TRBV19 and TRBJ1-2, with a tentative D call TRBD1 (6 bases). CDR1 is LNHDA and CDR2 is SQIVND in the germline V gene (reference sequence). V gave up 5 bases and J gave up 1 base, with 14 bases separating them. The CDR3 covers 15 residues. The CDR3 is CASSLTGPLNYGYTF. The DNA for the CDR3 is TGTGCCAGTAGTTTGACAGGACCTCTTAACTATGGCTACACCTTC.

This sequence joins TRBV2 and TRBJ1-2, with a possible D match to TRBD1 (6 bases). V lost 6 bases and J 7 bases, leaving 12 bases between the germline ends. The CDR3 runs to 12 residues. Germline CDR1 and CDR2: SNHLY and FYNNEI. Here the CDR3 DNA reads TGTGCCAGCAGAGGCGGGGGCTCTGGCTACACCTTC. Translation gives CASRGGGSGYTF.

The rearrangement links TRBV27 to TRBJ2-3; 7 positions match TRBD2. The CDR3 contains 15 residues. In germline, CDR1 is MNHEY, CDR2 SMNVEV (reference sequence). Trimming cost V 2 bases and J 2 bases; bases outside gene matches: 4. CDR3 DNA: TGTGCCAGCAGTTTACGGACTAGAGACACAGATACGCAGTATTTT. Protein sequence: CASSLRTRDTDTQYF.

The chain uses TRBV18 and TRBJ2-7; TRBD1 matches 7 bases. V was pared by 0 bases and J by 2 bases, with 7 bases of the junction left unmatched. Germline assignment: CDR1 KGHSH and CDR2 LQKENI. This CDR3 is 16 amino acids long. The CDR3 is CASSPPSKGAAYEQYF. CDR3 bases: TGTGCCAGCTCACCACCCAGCAAGGGGGCGGCCTACGAGCAGTACTTC.

Worth noting for this clone: Within the sample, other DNA sequences also encode this same CDR3. This chain links TRBV30 with TRBJ2-7; 7 bases match TRBD1. CDR1 GTSNPN and CDR2 SVGIG come from the germline V gene (reference sequence). Trimming took 1 base from V and 4 from J; bases not matched to a gene: 4. There are 13 residues in the CDR3. Here the CDR3 reads CAWSGQGGYEQYF. DNA of the CDR3: TGTGCCTGGAGTGGACAGGGCGGGTACGAGCAGTACTTC.

The V and J genes are TRBV14 and TRBJ2-1, with D perhaps TRBD1 (5 bases). The length of the CDR3 is 14 residues. V was pared by 1 base and J by 4 bases, with 8 bases between. Germline CDR1 is SGHDN and CDR2 is FVKESK. The DNA for the CDR3 is TGTGCCAGCAGCCAAGGGGGCTTTTACAATGAGCAGTTCTTC. Its protein is CASSQGGFYNEQFF.

The chain carries TRBV7-2 and TRBJ1-2; D is unresolved. This CDR3 comprises 15 residues. Trimming stripped 2 bases from V and 0 bases from J, with 10 bases between. From germline, CDR1 is SGHTA and CDR2 FQGNSA. CDR3 in amino acids: CASSLYSQTNYGYTF. The CDR3 bases are TGTGCCAGCAGCTTATACTCACAGACTAACTATGGCTACACCTTC. The full variable domain, in which reference TRBV7-2 and TRBJ1-2 provide the parts outside the CDR3, is GAGVSQSPSNKVTEKGKDVELRCDPISGHTALYWYRQSLGQGLEFLIYFQGNSAPDKSGLPSDRFSAERTGGSVSTLTIQRTQQEDSAVYLCASSLYSQTNYGYTFGSGTRLTVV.

The V gene is TRBV1, the J gene TRBJ2-3; the table calls TRBD2, which could not be checked here. TRBV1 is a pseudogene. CDR3 length: 18 amino acids. CDR3: CTSSQETAGLDFTDTQYF. CDR3 DNA: TGCACCAGCAGCCAAGAGACAGCAGGACTAGATTTCACAGATACGCAGTATTTT.

This rearrangement joins TRBV3-1 (or the pseudogene TRBV3-2) to TRBJ2-7; 12 bases line up with TRBD2. CDR3 size: 14 residues. V shed 5 bases, J shed 4 bases, and the junction held 3 bases outside the gene matches. Germline lookup yields CDR1 LGHDT and CDR2 YNNKEL (reference sequence). The CDR3 DNA follows: TGTGCCAGCAGCGTACTAGCGGGAGGTTACGAGCAGTACTTC. This gives the protein CASSVLAGGYEQYF.

This sequence joins TRBV4-1 and TRBJ2-3; TRBD2 is a possible D gene (6 bases). V lost 6 bases to trimming and J lost 2 bases, with 18 bases between them. This CDR3 is built from 16 residues. Germline V gives CDR1 MGHRA, CDR2 YSYEKL. This CDR3 reads CASRTALRGHTDTQYF. The CDR3 DNA reads TGCGCCAGCAGAACCGCTCTGCGGGGCCACACAGATACGCAGTATTTT.

The rearrangement joins TRBV18 to TRBJ2-2; 11 bases map to TRBD2. Trimming removed 2 bases from V and 5 bases from J; junction bases left unmatched: 7. Germline CDR1 KGHSH, CDR2 LQKENI. The CDR3 covers 17 residues. The CDR3 sequence: CASSPVLAGVATGELFF. CDR3 DNA: TGTGCCAGCTCACCAGTACTAGCGGGAGTAGCGACCGGGGAGCTGTTTTTT.

The chain recombines TRBV5-4 with TRBJ2-5; 13 nucleotides line up with TRBD2. Germline CDR1 is SGHNT and CDR2 is YYREEE (reference sequence). This CDR3 is built from 15 residues. After removal of 2 bases from V and 4 bases from J, the junction contained 2 bases not matched to a gene. The CDR3 protein is CASSFRLAGGETQYF. In DNA form, the CDR3 reads TGTGCCAGCAGCTTTAGACTAGCGGGGGGAGAGACCCAGTACTTC.

The rearrangement links TRBV11-3 to TRBJ1-2; D unresolved. This CDR3 has 13 residues. V lost 5 bases to trimming and J lost 8 bases, with 15 bases between them. CDR1 SGHNT and CDR2 YENEEA come from the germline V gene. CDR3 protein: CASSLGNSQGYTF. CDR3 nucleotides: TGTGCCAGCAGCCTCGGGAATTCCCAAGGCTACACCTTC.

The rearrangement uses TRBV4-3 and TRBJ2-7; TRBD2 is a possible D gene (6 bases). V lost 0 bases to trimming and J lost 2 bases, with 20 bases between them. The CDR3 sequence is 18 residues long. Per germline, CDR1 LGHNA and CDR2 YSLEER. CDR3 loop: CASSQDWAGRGVAYEQYF. Written as DNA, the CDR3 is TGCGCCAGCAGCCAAGATTGGGCGGGGAGAGGCGTCGCCTACGAGCAGTACTTC.

This clone appeared a few times. V gene TRBV18 combines with J gene TRBJ1-6; D possibly corresponds to TRBD1 (6 bases). The germline V gene encodes CDR1 KGHSH and CDR2 LQKENI. This CDR3 comprises 14 residues. Trimming stripped 4 bases from V and 8 bases from J, with 12 bases between. The CDR3 region has the DNA TGTGCCAGCTCACGAGGGGCAGGGGATTCACCCCTCCACTTT. It specifies CASSRGAGDSPLHF.

The rearrangement uses TRBV29-1 and TRBJ2-6; unclear D gene. The germline V gene has CDR1 SQVTM and CDR2 ANQGSEA. V was cut by 6 bases and J by 0 bases, with 12 bases left in between. There are 15 residues in the CDR3. The CDR3 DNA follows: TGCAGCGTCGAACCCGGAGACTCTGGGGCCAACGTCCTGACTTTC. This translates into CSVEPGDSGANVLTF.

The chain uses TRBV6-4 and TRBJ1-1; perhaps TRBD1 as D (5 bases). The CDR3 is 13 amino acids. Germline V CDR1 and CDR2: MRHNA, SNTAGT. V lost 4 bases and J 3 bases, leaving 9 bases between the germline ends. The DNA of the CDR3 is TGTGCCAGCAGTGGGGAGGGGCACACTGAAGCTTTCTTT. Translation gives CASSGEGHTEAFF.

The chain recombines TRBV27 with TRBJ1-2; 9 bases map to TRBD1. The CDR3 sequence is 15 residues long. Per the germline V gene, CDR1 is MNHEY and CDR2 is SMNVEV (reference sequence). With V trimmed by 3 bases and J by 3 bases, 5 bases remained unmatched. This chain's CDR3 is CASSFFTGGYYGYTF. The CDR3 DNA sequence: TGTGCCAGCAGTTTCTTCACAGGGGGCTACTATGGCTACACCTTC.